The TCR beta chain under discussion was sequenced for a study of T cells expressing NK-cell markers (TCRdb year 2020). In terms of the full investigation: In sorted CD3+CD56+NKG2C+, CD3+CD56+NKG2C- and CD3+CD56-NKG2C+ T-cell subsets from several donors, TCR beta-chain repertoires were profiled. Libraries were sequenced as 2 x 150 bp reads on Illumina HiSeq 2000/2500, MiSeq or NextSeq. Among the eight sequenced donors, seven were HCMV-seropositive and one was HCMV-seronegative. The study sequenced eight donors, all healthy volunteers chosen at random: three men and five women.

The investigation overall reported the following: In several donors, the dominant CD3+CD56+NKG2C+ clonotypes were found to rank among the top 10 CD8+ clonotypes and to make up about 1.0-7.0% of CD8+ T cells. Whether the expanded NKG2C-expressing T cell clones were specific for HCMV antigens was left unclear. Those dominant clonotypes were again the most abundant among CD3+CD56-NKG2C+ cells in a handful of donors, at roughly 25-60.1%.

Measured from the cysteine to the phenylalanine, the CDR3 is 16 residues long. Nucleotide data are not available. The germline V gene supplies CDR1 SGHRS and CDR2 YFSETQ. On this clonotype itself: This receptor's antigen is unknown.

The data were produced on an Illumina HiSeq 2000. The TCR beta cDNA libraries were made using 5'RACE template switching, a step that added both a universal primer site and unique molecular identifiers. cDNA synthesis was primed from the TCR beta constant segment, followed by two successive PCR amplification steps. From the authors' description of their analysis: MIGEC handled demultiplexing of the reads and grouping by UMI, while MiTCR was used to assemble and quantify clonotypes. Only TCR cDNA sequences supported by at least two reads were kept to exclude erroneous sequences. The tcR package was used for downstream repertoire analysis, and clonotypes were matched between fractions using CDR3 nucleotide sequence together with V segment. Antigen specificity was annotated against VDJdb with VDJmatch, allowing one amino acid substitution in CDR3. Following reprocessing of the reads by TCRdb, the data hold one row per CDR3 protein sequence and no DNA is available. V and J calls and clone size were set by TCRdb, not the authors. The record for this sample contains 550,000 to 600,000 distinct CDR3 sequences. The ten largest clones capture roughly 3.4% of the sample.

HCMV-specific IgG was detected in serum with a commercial ELISA kit to determine HCMV serostatus. Ficoll density gradient centrifugation was used to isolate peripheral blood mononuclear cells from blood. This receptor was identified in a man younger than 35 in good health. Donor details come from another sample of the same person, matched by shared clones. The chain joins TRBV5-1 to TRBJ2-1; TCRdb lists TRBD1, though no DNA is available to test this call. Sample: blood T cells: a sorted CD56 or NKG2C T cell subset, CD4+ or CD8+ T cells, or bulk PBMC T cells (not recorded which). CDR3 protein: CASSSTGTQRPNEQFF. With all but the CDR3 taken from the reference TRBV5-1 and TRBJ2-1 genes, the full variable domain is: KAGVTQTPRYLIKTRGQQVTLSCSPISGHRSVSWYQQTPGQGLQFLFEYFSETQRNKGNFPGRFSGRQFSNSRSEMNVSTLELGDSALYLCASSSTGTQRPNEQFFGPGTRLTVL.